This T cell receptor beta chain is from a study of breast tumors, draining lymph nodes, adjacent tissues. TCRdb fed the multiplex PCR reads into MiXCR, producing one record per CDR3 protein. The data contain about 140,000 distinct CDR3 sequences, about 20% of them singletons. This clonotype occurred many times. Antigen specificity is unknown. The study, taken as a whole, reports: Compared with basal-like, luminal-like tumors shared significantly more repertoire with nontumor tissue.

Per the germline V gene, CDR1 is DFQATT and CDR2 is SNEGSKA (reference sequence). V was cut by 0 bases and J by 7 bases, with 10 bases left in between. The CDR3 is 12 residues long. Breast cancer patients provided tissue from their axillary draining lymph nodes. The rearrangement uses TRBV20-1 and TRBJ2-7, with D tentatively TRBD2 (6 bases). Source material: axillary lymph node tissue. This receptor was obtained from a female donor with breast cancer. Some clones in this sample may be carry-over from other donors' samples. The CDR3: CSARDTGREQYF. CDR3 sequence (DNA): TGCAGTGCTAGAGATACTGGGAGGGAGCAGTACTTC.